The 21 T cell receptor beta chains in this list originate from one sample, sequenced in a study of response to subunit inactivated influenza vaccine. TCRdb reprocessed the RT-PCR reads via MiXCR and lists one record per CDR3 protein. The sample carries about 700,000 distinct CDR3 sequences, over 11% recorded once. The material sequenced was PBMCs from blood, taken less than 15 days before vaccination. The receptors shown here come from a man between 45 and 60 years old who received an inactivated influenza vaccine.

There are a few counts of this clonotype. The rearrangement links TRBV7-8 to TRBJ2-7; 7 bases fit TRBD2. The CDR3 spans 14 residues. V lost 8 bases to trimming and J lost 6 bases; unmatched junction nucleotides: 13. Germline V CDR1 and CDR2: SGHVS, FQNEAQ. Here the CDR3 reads CASVSPGGGGEQYF. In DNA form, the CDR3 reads TGTGCCAGCGTGTCACCGGGAGGAGGTGGCGAGCAGTACTTC.

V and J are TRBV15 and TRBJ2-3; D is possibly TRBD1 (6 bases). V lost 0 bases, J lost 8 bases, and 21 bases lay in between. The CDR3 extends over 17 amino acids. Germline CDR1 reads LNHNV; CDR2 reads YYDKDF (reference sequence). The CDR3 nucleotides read TGTGCCACCAGCAGAGATCTGGGGGCTCCGGGAAGGGCTACGCAGTATTTT. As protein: CATSRDLGAPGRATQYF.

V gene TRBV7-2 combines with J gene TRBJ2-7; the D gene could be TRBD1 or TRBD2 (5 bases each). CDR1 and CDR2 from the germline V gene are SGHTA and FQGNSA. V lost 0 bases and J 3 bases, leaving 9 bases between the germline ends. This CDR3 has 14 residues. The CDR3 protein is CASSLAEGHYEQYF. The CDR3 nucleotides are TGTGCCAGCAGCTTAGCTGAGGGGCACTACGAGCAGTACTTC.

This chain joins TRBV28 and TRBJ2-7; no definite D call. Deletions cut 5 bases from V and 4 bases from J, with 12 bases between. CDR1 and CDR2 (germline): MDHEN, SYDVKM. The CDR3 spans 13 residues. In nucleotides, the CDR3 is TGTGCCAGCAGTCCCCGTCTGGGTTACGAGCAGTACTTC. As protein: CASSPRLGYEQYF.

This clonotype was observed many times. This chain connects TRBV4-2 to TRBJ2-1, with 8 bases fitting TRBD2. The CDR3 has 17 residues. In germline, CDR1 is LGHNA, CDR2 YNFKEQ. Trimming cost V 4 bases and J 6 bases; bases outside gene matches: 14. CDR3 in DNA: TGTGCCAGCAGCCCACACTCCGGGACTAGTCTGTTCAATGAGCAGTTCTTC. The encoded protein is CASSPHSGTSLFNEQFF.

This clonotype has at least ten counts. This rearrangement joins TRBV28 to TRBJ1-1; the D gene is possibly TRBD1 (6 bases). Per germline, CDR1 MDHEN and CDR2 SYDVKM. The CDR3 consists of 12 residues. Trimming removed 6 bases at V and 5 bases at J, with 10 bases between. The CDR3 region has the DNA TGTGCCAGCAGGTTTGGGACAACTGAAGCTTTCTTT. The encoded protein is CASRFGTTEAFF.

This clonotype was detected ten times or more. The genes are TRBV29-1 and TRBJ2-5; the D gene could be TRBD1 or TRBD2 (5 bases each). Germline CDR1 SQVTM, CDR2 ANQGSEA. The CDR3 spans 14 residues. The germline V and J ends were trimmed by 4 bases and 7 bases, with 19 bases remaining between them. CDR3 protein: CSVAGANVERTQYF. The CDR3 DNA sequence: TGCAGCGTTGCCGGGGCCAACGTAGAAAGGACCCAGTACTTC.

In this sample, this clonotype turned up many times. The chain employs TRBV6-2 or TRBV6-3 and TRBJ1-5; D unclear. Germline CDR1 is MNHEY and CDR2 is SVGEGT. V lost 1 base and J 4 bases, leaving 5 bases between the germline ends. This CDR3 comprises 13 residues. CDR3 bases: TGTGCCAGCAGTTACTACGGGAATCAGCCCCAGCATTTT. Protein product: CASSYYGNQPQHF.

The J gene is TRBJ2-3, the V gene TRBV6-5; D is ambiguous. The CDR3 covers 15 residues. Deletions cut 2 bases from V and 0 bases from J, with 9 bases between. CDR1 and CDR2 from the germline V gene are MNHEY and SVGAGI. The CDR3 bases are TGTGCCAGCAGTTACGAGGCGGTTAGCACAGATACGCAGTATTTT. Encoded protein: CASSYEAVSTDTQYF.

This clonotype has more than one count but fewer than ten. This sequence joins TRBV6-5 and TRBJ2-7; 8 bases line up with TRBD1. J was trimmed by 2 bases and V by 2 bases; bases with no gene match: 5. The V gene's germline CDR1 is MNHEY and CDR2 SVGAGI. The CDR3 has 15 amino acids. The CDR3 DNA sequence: TGTGCCAGCAGTTACACGACAGGGGAAACCTACGAGCAGTACTTC. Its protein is CASSYTTGETYEQYF.

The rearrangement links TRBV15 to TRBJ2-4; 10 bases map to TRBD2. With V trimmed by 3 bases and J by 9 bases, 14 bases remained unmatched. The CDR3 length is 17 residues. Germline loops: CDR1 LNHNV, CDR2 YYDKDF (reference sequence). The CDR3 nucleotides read TGTGCCACCAGCAGGTACACAGCGGGAGGGCCTGTCCCCATTCAGTACTTC. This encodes CATSRYTAGGPVPIQYF.

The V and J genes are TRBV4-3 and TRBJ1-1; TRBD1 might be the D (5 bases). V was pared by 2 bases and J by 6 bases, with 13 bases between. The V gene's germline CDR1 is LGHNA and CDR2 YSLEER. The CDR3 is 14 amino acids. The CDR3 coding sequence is TGCGCCAGCAGCCAACGCGGGGGGTCCGCTGAAGCTTTCTTT. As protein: CASSQRGGSAEAFF.

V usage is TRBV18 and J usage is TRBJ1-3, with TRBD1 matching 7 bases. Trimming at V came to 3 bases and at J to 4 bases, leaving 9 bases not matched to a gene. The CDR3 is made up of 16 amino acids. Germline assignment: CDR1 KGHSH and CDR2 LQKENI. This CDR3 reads CASSPRGQSTGNTIYF. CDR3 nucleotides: TGTGCCAGCTCACCCAGGGGACAGTCCACCGGAAACACCATATATTTT.

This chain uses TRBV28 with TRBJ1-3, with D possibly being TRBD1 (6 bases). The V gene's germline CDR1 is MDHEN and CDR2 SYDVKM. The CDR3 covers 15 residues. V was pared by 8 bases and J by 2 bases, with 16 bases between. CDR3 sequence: CASSEPQGPGNTIYF. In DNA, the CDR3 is TGTGCCAGCTCTGAACCACAGGGTCCTGGAAACACCATATATTTT.

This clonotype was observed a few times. CDR3 sequence (DNA): TGTGCCATCAGTGTAGGACAGAAAAATTCACCCCTCCACTTT. It is translated as CAISVGQKNSPLHF. This chain uses TRBV10-3 with TRBJ1-6, with a weak D call TRBD1 (6 bases). Germline CDR1 reads ENHRY; CDR2 reads SYGVKD. CDR3 length: 14 residues. V was clipped by 4 bases and J by 7 bases, with 11 bases between them.

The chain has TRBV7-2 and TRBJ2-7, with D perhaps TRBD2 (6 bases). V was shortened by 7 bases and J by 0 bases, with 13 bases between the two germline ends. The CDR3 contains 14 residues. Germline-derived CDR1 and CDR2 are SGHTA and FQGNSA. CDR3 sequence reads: CASKPAGFSYEQYF. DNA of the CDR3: TGTGCCAGCAAACCCGCGGGGTTCTCCTACGAGCAGTACTTC. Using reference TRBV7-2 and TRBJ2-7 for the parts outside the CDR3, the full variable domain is GAGVSQSPSNKVTEKGKDVELRCDPISGHTALYWYRQSLGQGLEFLIYFQGNSAPDKSGLPSDRFSAERTGGSVSTLTIQRTQQEDSAVYLCASKPAGFSYEQYFGPGTRLTVT.

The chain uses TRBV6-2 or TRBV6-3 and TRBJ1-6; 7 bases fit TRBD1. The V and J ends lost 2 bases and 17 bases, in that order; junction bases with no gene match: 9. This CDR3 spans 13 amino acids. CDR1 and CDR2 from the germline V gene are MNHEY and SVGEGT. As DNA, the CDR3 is TGTGCCAGCAGTTACGGGGACCGGGACAGAGTCCACTTT. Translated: CASSYGDRDRVHF.

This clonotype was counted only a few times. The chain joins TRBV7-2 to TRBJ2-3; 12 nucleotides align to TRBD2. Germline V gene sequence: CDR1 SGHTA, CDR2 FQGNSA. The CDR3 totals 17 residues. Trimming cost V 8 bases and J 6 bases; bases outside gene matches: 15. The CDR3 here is CASRRALAGGPLDTQYF. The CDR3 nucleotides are TGTGCCAGCCGTAGGGCTCTAGCGGGAGGGCCCTTGGATACGCAGTATTTT.

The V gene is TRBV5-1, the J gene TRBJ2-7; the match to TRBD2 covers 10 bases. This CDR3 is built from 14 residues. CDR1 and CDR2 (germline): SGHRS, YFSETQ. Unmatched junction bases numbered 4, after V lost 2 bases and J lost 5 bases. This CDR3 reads CASSFERGGDEQYF. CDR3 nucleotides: TGCGCCAGCAGCTTCGAGCGGGGGGGCGACGAGCAGTACTTC.

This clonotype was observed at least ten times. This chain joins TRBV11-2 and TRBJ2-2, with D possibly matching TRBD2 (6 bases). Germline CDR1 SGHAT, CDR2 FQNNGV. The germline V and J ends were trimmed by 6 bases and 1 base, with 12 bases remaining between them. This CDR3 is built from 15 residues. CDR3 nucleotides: TGTGCCAGCAGACACCTAGCGCAGAACACCGGGGAGCTGTTTTTT. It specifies CASRHLAQNTGELFF.

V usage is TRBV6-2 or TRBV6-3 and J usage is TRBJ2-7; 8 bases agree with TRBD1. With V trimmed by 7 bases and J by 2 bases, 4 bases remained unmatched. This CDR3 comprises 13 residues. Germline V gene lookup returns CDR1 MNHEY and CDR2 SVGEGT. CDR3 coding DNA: TGTGCCAGCACGGACAGGGCTCCCTACGAGCAGTACTTC. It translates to CASTDRAPYEQYF.